These 26 T cell receptor beta chains were sequenced from one sample in a study of T cell repertoires in ileal Crohn's disease. Here immunoSEQ multiplex PCR was the method, and the copy in TCRdb shows in-frame clones only, minus some. The sample consists of about 2,100 clones, 74% of them appearing once. Surgical specimens yielded lamina propria lymphocytes, which were density-gradient separated and then sorted. The sample taken for sequencing was CD8+ T cells from ileum. The receptors come from an adult with Crohn's disease. Some clones in this sample may be carry-over from other donors' samples.

The chain joins TRBV19 to TRBJ2-3; D possibly corresponds to TRBD2 (6 bases). V lost 6 bases to trimming and J lost 9 bases, with 22 bases between them. The CDR3 sequence is 15 residues long. Germline V gene data show CDR1 as LNHDA and CDR2 as SQIVND (reference sequence). Here the CDR3 reads CASSPGAMGRITQYF. The CDR3 region has the DNA TGTGCCAGTAGCCCTGGGGCTATGGGGAGGATAACGCAGTATTTT.

This chain joins TRBV11-2 and TRBJ2-1; D is unclear. The ends were cut back, 6 bases at V and 4 bases at J, with 16 bases in the middle. Germline CDR1 SGHAT, CDR2 FQNNGV. This CDR3 is 15 amino acids long. This CDR3 reads CASRHEVVDYNEQFF. CDR3 DNA: TGTGCCAGCAGACACGAGGTGGTAGATTACAATGAGCAGTTCTTC.

The chain links TRBV9 to TRBJ1-2; 11 bases align to TRBD1. CDR1 and CDR2 from the germline V gene are SGDLS and YYNGEE. The length of the CDR3 is 18 residues. Trimming removed 2 bases from V and 4 bases from J; junction bases left unmatched: 13. The CDR3 reads CASSVAPGTGGVVYGYTF. The DNA for the CDR3 is TGTGCCAGCAGCGTCGCCCCCGGGACAGGGGGGGTCGTCTATGGCTACACCTTC. The entire variable domain, with the rest obtained from reference TRBV9 and TRBJ1-2, is as follows: DSGVTQTPKHLITATGQRVTLRCSPRSGDLSVYWYQQSLDQGLQFLIQYYNGEERAKGNILERFSAQQFPDLHSELNLSSLELGDSALYFCASSVAPGTGGVVYGYTFGSGTRLTVV.

The chain links TRBV6-5 to TRBJ2-1; 9 bases fit TRBD2. CDR1 and CDR2 from the germline V gene are MNHEY and SVGAGI. The length of the CDR3 is 13 residues. Trimming removed 7 bases from V and 10 bases from J; junction bases left unmatched: 8. Written as DNA, the CDR3 is TGTGCCAGCAACTTAGCGGGAGAAGGGGAGCAGTTCTTC. Its translation is CASNLAGEGEQFF.

Remarks on this clone: One end of the junction does not line up with germline, which may come from a read error. Distinct nucleotide sequences in the sample also encode this CDR3. The chain recombines TRBV7-6 with TRBJ2-7; a weak D match, TRBD2 (6 bases). The length of the CDR3 is 15 residues. Looked up from germline, CDR1 is SGHVS and CDR2 is FNYEAQ. This chain's CDR3 is CASSPSRAEGYEQYF. The CDR3 nucleotides are TGTGCTAGCAGCCCCTCTAGAGCGGAGGGCTACGAGCAGTACTTC.

This chain uses TRBV6-5 with TRBJ2-7; the D gene is possibly TRBD2 (6 bases). Per the germline V gene, CDR1 is MNHEY and CDR2 is SVGAGI. The CDR3 contains 15 residues. V was shortened by 11 bases and J by 0 bases, with 20 bases between the two germline ends. CDR3 sequence reads: CARRLSEGSSYEQYF. In nucleotides, the CDR3 is TGTGCCCGCCGGCTATCGGAGGGCAGCTCCTACGAGCAGTACTTC.

This chain connects TRBV7-9 to TRBJ1-4, with D unresolved. Germline lookup yields CDR1 SEHNR and CDR2 FQNEAQ (reference sequence). CDR3 size: 15 residues. Trimming pared 4 bases from V and 0 bases from J, leaving 9 bases between. CDR3 sequence (DNA): TGTGCCAGCAGCTCCACAGAATCAACTAATGAAAAACTGTTTTTT. Translated, it gives CASSSTESTNEKLFF.

The J gene is TRBJ2-5, the V gene TRBV27; D might be TRBD1 (7 bases). Germline CDR1 MNHEY, CDR2 SMNVEV (reference sequence). The CDR3 loop spans 15 amino acids. The ends were cut back, 4 bases at V and 1 base at J, with 13 bases in the middle. The CDR3 protein is CASSWGDSPQETQYF. The CDR3, as DNA: TGTGCCAGCAGTTGGGGGGACAGTCCCCAAGAGACCCAGTACTTC.

The V and J genes are TRBV16 and TRBJ1-5; D uncertain. The CDR3 consists of 15 residues. Looked up from germline, CDR1 is KGHSY and CDR2 is FQNENV. V shed 4 bases and J shed 3 bases, with 13 bases lying between them. Here the CDR3 reads CASSLSLVLNQPQHF. The CDR3 bases are TGTGCCAGCAGCCTCTCGCTGGTACTCAATCAGCCCCAGCATTTT.

In this sample, this clone is large. The same CDR3 is also encoded by other DNA sequences in this sample. The chain has TRBV19 and TRBJ2-7; D ambiguous. V lost 0 bases to trimming and J lost 0 bases, with 3 bases between them. The CDR3 has 13 amino acids. CDR1 and CDR2 from the germline V gene are LNHDA and SQIVND (reference sequence). The CDR3 sequence is CASSIDSSYEQYF. The CDR3 DNA sequence: TGTGCCAGTAGTATAGACAGCTCCTACGAGCAGTACTTC.

The chain carries TRBV19 and TRBJ2-7, with a possible D match to TRBD2 (5 bases). The V gene's germline CDR1 is LNHDA and CDR2 SQIVND (reference sequence). The CDR3 loop spans 11 amino acids. Trimming shortened V by 11 bases and J by 2 bases, and 10 bases separated the two germline ends. The CDR3 loop is CAVGSPYEQYF. The CDR3 DNA is TGTGCCGTAGGGAGTCCCTACGAGCAGTACTTC.

The V gene is TRBV19, the J gene TRBJ1-3; D gene uncertain. The CDR3 length is 16 residues. V was clipped by 5 bases and J by 2 bases, with 16 bases between them. CDR1 is LNHDA, CDR2 SQIVND, per germline (reference sequence). CDR3 DNA sequence: TGTGCCAGTAGTGAAAGGAGAATCGAGACTGGAAACACCATATATTTT. It translates to CASSERRIETGNTIYF. Together with reference TRBV19 and TRBJ1-3, the CDR3 gives the full variable domain: DGGITQSPKYLFRKEGQNVTLSCEQNLNHDAMYWYRQDPGQGLRLIYYSQIVNDFQKGDIAEGYSVSREKKESFPLTVTSAQKNPTAFYLCASSERRIETGNTIYFGEGSWLTVV.

This chain joins TRBV9 and TRBJ1-2; D is possibly TRBD1 (5 bases). CDR1 is SGDLS and CDR2 is YYNGEE in the germline V gene. Trimming took off 3 bases at V and 8 bases at J, with 32 bases between the two ends. The CDR3 runs 19 residues. The CDR3 here is CASSENPNPTGPVLIGYTF. In nucleotides, the CDR3 is TGTGCCAGCAGCGAGAACCCGAACCCAACAGGCCCCGTCCTTATAGGCTACACCTTC.

The rearrangement joins TRBV27 to TRBJ1-2; 8 bases align to TRBD1. Looked up from germline, CDR1 is MNHEY and CDR2 is SMNVEV (reference sequence). V shed 4 bases, J shed 4 bases, and the junction held 2 bases outside the gene matches. The CDR3 extends over 13 amino acids. In nucleotides, the CDR3 is TGTGCCAGCAGTTACGGGACAGGCTATGGCTACACCTTC. Its translation: CASSYGTGYGYTF.

The chain employs TRBV27 and TRBJ2-7; TRBD1 matches at 10 bases. CDR1 MNHEY and CDR2 SMNVEV come from the germline V gene (reference sequence). J lost 1 base, V lost 4 bases, and 4 bases had no gene match. The CDR3 covers 15 residues. Written as DNA, the CDR3 is TGTGCCAGCAGTTCTGGACAGGGGGTGTCCTACGAGCAGTACTTC. Its protein is CASSSGQGVSYEQYF.

This chain uses TRBV28 with TRBJ2-5, with TRBD1 as a possible D gene (5 bases). The CDR3 is made up of 14 amino acids. V was pared by 3 bases and J by 5 bases, with 13 bases between. Germline V gives CDR1 MDHEN, CDR2 SYDVKM. CDR3: CASSFPRVAETQYF. CDR3 sequence (DNA): TGTGCCAGCAGTTTCCCCAGGGTAGCCGAGACCCAGTACTTC. The full variable domain, completed using reference TRBV28 and TRBJ2-5, is DVKVTQSSRYLVKRTGEKVFLECVQDMDHENMFWYRQDPGLGLRLIYFSYDVKMKEKGDIPEGYSVSREKKERFSLILESASTNQTSMYLCASSFPRVAETQYFGPGTRLLVL.

This rearrangement joins TRBV18 to TRBJ1-2; weak D call: TRBD1 (5 bases). V was clipped by 3 bases and J by 4 bases, with 12 bases between them. The germline CDR1 and CDR2 sequences are KGHSH and LQKENI. The CDR3 extends over 14 amino acids. For the CDR3, the DNA is TGTGCCAGCTCACCGGCGCAGGGTCTCTATGGCTACACCTTC. Its translation is CASSPAQGLYGYTF.

The chain couples TRBV27 to TRBJ2-1, with D unclear. In germline, CDR1 is MNHEY, CDR2 SMNVEV (reference sequence). The germline V and J ends were trimmed by 5 bases and 4 bases, with 3 bases remaining between them. The CDR3 is 11 residues long. For the CDR3, the DNA is TGTGCCAGCAGTCGGTACAATGAGCAGTTCTTC. Its protein is CASSRYNEQFF.

The table lists this clone with a count of one. V is TRBV30 and J is TRBJ2-7; tentative D call: TRBD1 (5 bases). Germline CDR1 is GTSNPN and CDR2 is SVGIG (reference sequence). There are 13 residues in the CDR3. Trimming cost V 8 bases and J 0 bases, with 14 bases left between them. The CDR3 sequence is CASSIDSSYEQYF. CDR3 DNA sequence: TGTGCCAGTAGTATAGACAGCTCCTACGAGCAGTACTTC.

The CDR3 loop is CASSYSESGYEQYF. In DNA form, the CDR3 reads TGTGCCAGCAGTTATTCCGAATCAGGGTACGAGCAGTACTTC. The chain has TRBV6-5 and TRBJ2-7, with a tentative D call TRBD1 (5 bases). V was trimmed by 3 bases and J by 4 bases, leaving 13 bases between them. The CDR3 totals 14 residues. Germline assignment: CDR1 MNHEY and CDR2 SVGAGI.

The CDR3 DNA reads TGTGCCAGCAGCGTAGGAGGAGGGGCGAGAGATGGCTACACCTTC. Residues: CASSVGGGARDGYTF. This chain uses TRBV9 with TRBJ1-2; D is possibly TRBD1 (5 bases). V was pared by 0 bases and J by 6 bases, with 15 bases between. This CDR3 contains 15 residues. Germline CDR1 reads SGDLS; CDR2 reads YYNGEE. Together with reference TRBV9 and TRBJ1-2, the CDR3 gives the full variable domain: DSGVTQTPKHLITATGQRVTLRCSPRSGDLSVYWYQQSLDQGLQFLIQYYNGEERAKGNILERFSAQQFPDLHSELNLSSLELGDSALYFCASSVGGGARDGYTFGSGTRLTVV.

The genes are TRBV19 and TRBJ1-1, with unresolved D. The V gene lost 5 bases and the J gene lost 1 base, with 17 bases spanning the gap. CDR3 length: 16 residues. The germline gives CDR1 LNHDA, CDR2 SQIVND (reference sequence). The CDR3 reads CASSLARESTNTEAFF. The CDR3, as DNA: TGTGCCAGTAGTTTAGCACGGGAGTCGACGAACACTGAAGCTTTCTTT.

This chain joins TRBV25-1 and TRBJ2-5, with D possibly matching TRBD1 (5 bases). V was trimmed by 1 base and J by 2 bases, leaving 8 bases between them. The CDR3 runs 14 residues. Germline V gene data show CDR1 as MGHDK and CDR2 as SYGVNS. CDR3 residues: CASSEFRVQETQYF. As DNA, the CDR3 is TGTGCCAGCAGTGAATTCAGGGTTCAAGAGACCCAGTACTTC.

This chain uses TRBV6-5 with TRBJ2-7, with 11 bases identical to TRBD2. CDR1 is MNHEY, CDR2 SVGAGI, per germline. V lost 3 bases and J lost 4; bases outside the gene matches: 5. CDR3 size: 15 residues. CDR3 nucleotide sequence: TGTGCCAGCAGTTATACTAGCGGGAGTCGGTACGAGCAGTACTTC. It is translated as CASSYTSGSRYEQYF.

The chain is built from TRBV5-6 and TRBJ2-1; D possibly corresponds to TRBD2 (6 bases). In germline, CDR1 is SGHDT, CDR2 YYEEEE. Deletions cut 0 bases from V and 3 bases from J, with 7 bases between. This CDR3 spans 14 amino acids. As DNA, the CDR3 is TGTGCCAGCAGCTTGGGGCGGGGCTACAATGAGCAGTTCTTC. Protein: CASSLGRGYNEQFF.

This clone was seen more than once but under ten times. The chain joins TRBV30 to TRBJ1-2, with 7 positions matching TRBD1. The germline V gene encodes CDR1 GTSNPN and CDR2 SVGIG (reference sequence). The CDR3 length is 15 residues. After removal of 3 bases from V and 3 bases from J, the junction contained 10 bases not matched to a gene. In nucleotides, the CDR3 is TGTGCCTGGAGACTTCGACAGGGTATGGACTATGGCTACACCTTC. It codes for CAWRLRQGMDYGYTF.